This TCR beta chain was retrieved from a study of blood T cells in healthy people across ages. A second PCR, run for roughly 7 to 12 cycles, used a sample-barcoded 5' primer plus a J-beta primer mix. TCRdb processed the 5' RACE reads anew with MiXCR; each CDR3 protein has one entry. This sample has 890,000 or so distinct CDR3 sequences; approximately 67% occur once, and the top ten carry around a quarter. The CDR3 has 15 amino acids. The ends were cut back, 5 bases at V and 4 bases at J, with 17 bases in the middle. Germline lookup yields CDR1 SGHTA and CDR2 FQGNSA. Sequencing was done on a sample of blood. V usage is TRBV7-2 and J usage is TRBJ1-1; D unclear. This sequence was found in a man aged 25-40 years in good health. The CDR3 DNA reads TGTGCCAGCAGCGTCTCAGGAATCGTGGGCACTGAAGCTTTCTTT. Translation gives CASSVSGIVGTEAFF.